These 11 T cell receptor beta chains were all obtained from the same sample, sequenced in a study of somatic mutations in cytotoxic T cells in rheumatoid arthritis. TCRdb's copy holds only in-frame clones and misses some; the assay was immunoSEQ multiplex PCR. Of 1,500 or so clones listed, roughly 87% are singletons. The sequencing input was CD8+ T cells sorted from blood. The receptors stem from a woman in her seventies with rheumatoid arthritis.

V usage is TRBV28 and J usage is TRBJ2-2; D is undetermined. The germline CDR1 and CDR2 sequences are MDHEN and SYDVKM. The length of the CDR3 is 11 residues. V was shortened by 3 bases and J by 10 bases, with 6 bases between the two germline ends. CDR3 in DNA: TGTGCCAGCAGTTTCAGTGTGGAGCTGTTTTTT. It codes for CASSFSVELFF.

This sequence joins TRBV9 and TRBJ2-7, with 10 nucleotides matching TRBD1. CDR3 length: 14 amino acids. CDR1 and CDR2 from the germline V gene are SGDLS and YYNGEE. The J segment lost 4 bases and the V segment lost 3 bases, leaving 4 bases of the junction unmatched. The CDR3 loop reads CASSGQGAAYEQYF. The DNA for the CDR3 is TGTGCCAGCAGCGGACAGGGGGCGGCTTACGAGCAGTACTTC.

The chain employs TRBV28 and TRBJ2-1, with 9 bases that match TRBD2. The germline CDR1 and CDR2 sequences are MDHEN and SYDVKM. V lost 6 bases, J lost 10 bases, and 7 bases stayed unmatched. This CDR3 is built from 13 residues. The CDR3 region is CASSPGTSKEQFF. Here the CDR3 DNA reads TGTGCCAGCAGCCCGGGGACTAGCAAAGAGCAGTTCTTC.

The V and J genes are TRBV6-5 and TRBJ2-1; TRBD1 is a possible D gene (5 bases). Trimming stripped 3 bases from V and 3 bases from J, with 12 bases between. Germline values: CDR1 MNHEY, CDR2 SVGAGI. The CDR3 is 15 amino acids. The CDR3 loop is CASSYLDTVYNEQFF. Here the CDR3 DNA reads TGTGCCAGCAGTTATTTGGACACCGTCTACAATGAGCAGTTCTTC.

The chain uses TRBV5-4 and TRBJ2-7, with 7 bases lining up with TRBD2. Germline V lookup: CDR1 SGHNT, CDR2 YYREEE (reference sequence). The CDR3 is 12 amino acids. J gave up 7 bases and V 2 bases, and 3 bases lay outside the gene matches. CDR3 loop: CASSFGGGEQYF. The CDR3, as DNA: TGTGCCAGCAGCTTTGGCGGGGGAGAGCAGTACTTC.

The J gene is TRBJ2-7, the V gene TRBV28; 7 nucleotides align to TRBD1. CDR1 is MDHEN and CDR2 is SYDVKM in the germline V gene. The CDR3 has 14 amino acids. The trim removed 5 bases at V and 5 bases at J, leaving 9 bases unmatched. CDR3 sequence (DNA): TGTGCCAGCAGTACTTACAGGGGTGGCCACGAGCAGTACTTC. This gives the protein CASSTYRGGHEQYF. Filled out from reference TRBV28 and TRBJ2-7, the complete variable domain reads DVKVTQSSRYLVKRTGEKVFLECVQDMDHENMFWYRQDPGLGLRLIYFSYDVKMKEKGDIPEGYSVSREKKERFSLILESASTNQTSMYLCASSTYRGGHEQYFGPGTRLTVT.

The gene calls are TRBV2 and TRBJ2-7, with TRBD1 matching 7 bases. Germline CDR1 reads SNHLY; CDR2 reads FYNNEI. Trimming at V came to 7 bases and at J to 1 base, leaving 7 bases not matched to a gene. The CDR3 has 14 residues. The CDR3 is CASISGQHSYEQYF. CDR3 nucleotide sequence: TGTGCCAGCATATCGGGACAGCATTCCTACGAGCAGTACTTC.

The rearrangement links TRBV19 to TRBJ2-2; 13 bases map to TRBD2. V trimming: 5 bases; J trimming: 7 bases; junction bases outside the gene matches: 13. In germline, CDR1 is LNHDA, CDR2 SQIVND (reference sequence). This CDR3 region has 18 residues. CDR3 DNA: TGTGCCAGTAGTGAAACCTCCTTACTAGCGGGAGGGAACGGGGAGCTGTTTTTT. Translation gives CASSETSLLAGGNGELFF. The full variable domain, with the rest looked up from reference TRBV19 and TRBJ2-2, is DGGITQSPKYLFRKEGQNVTLSCEQNLNHDAMYWYRQDPGQGLRLIYYSQIVNDFQKGDIAEGYSVSREKKESFPLTVTSAQKNPTAFYLCASSETSLLAGGNGELFFGEGSRLTVL.

This clone was recorded once. The chain has TRBV15 and TRBJ2-1; D gene ambiguous. Trimming took 5 bases from V and 0 from J, leaving 11 bases between them. CDR1 and CDR2 from the germline V gene are LNHNV and YYDKDF (reference sequence). The CDR3 consists of 15 residues. Here the CDR3 DNA reads TGTGCCACCAGCGAGTGGAGAAGCTCCTACAATGAGCAGTTCTTC. It yields the protein CATSEWRSSYNEQFF.

The CDR3 loop reads CASILSGTFSTDTQYF. The DNA for the CDR3 is TGTGCCAGCATACTTAGCGGGACCTTTAGCACAGATACGCAGTATTTT. J is TRBJ2-3 and V is TRBV5-6; 8 bases align to TRBD2. CDR3 size: 16 residues. The V gene's germline CDR1 is SGHDT and CDR2 YYEEEE. Trimming took 6 bases from V and 0 from J; bases not matched to a gene: 9.

The CDR3 DNA reads TGTGCCAGCCTCAGGTGGCCCAGGGGCTACACCTTC. It specifies CASLRWPRGYTF. The chain couples TRBV6-1 to TRBJ1-2; D uncertain. V lost 8 bases and J lost 8, with 15 bases in between. Germline values: CDR1 MNHNS, CDR2 SASEGT. This CDR3 has 12 residues.